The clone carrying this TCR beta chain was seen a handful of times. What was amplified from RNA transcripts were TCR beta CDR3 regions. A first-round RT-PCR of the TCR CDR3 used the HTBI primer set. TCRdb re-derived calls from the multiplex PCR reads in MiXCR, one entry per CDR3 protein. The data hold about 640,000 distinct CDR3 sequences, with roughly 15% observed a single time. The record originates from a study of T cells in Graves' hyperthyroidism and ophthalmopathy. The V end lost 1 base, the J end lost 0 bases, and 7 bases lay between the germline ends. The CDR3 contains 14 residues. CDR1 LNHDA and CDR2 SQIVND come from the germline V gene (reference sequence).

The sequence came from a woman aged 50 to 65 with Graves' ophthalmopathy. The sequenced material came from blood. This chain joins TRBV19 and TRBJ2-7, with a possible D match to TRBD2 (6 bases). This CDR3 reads CASSIAEGSYEQYF. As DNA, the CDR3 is TGTGCCAGTAGTATAGCGGAGGGCTCCTACGAGCAGTACTTC.